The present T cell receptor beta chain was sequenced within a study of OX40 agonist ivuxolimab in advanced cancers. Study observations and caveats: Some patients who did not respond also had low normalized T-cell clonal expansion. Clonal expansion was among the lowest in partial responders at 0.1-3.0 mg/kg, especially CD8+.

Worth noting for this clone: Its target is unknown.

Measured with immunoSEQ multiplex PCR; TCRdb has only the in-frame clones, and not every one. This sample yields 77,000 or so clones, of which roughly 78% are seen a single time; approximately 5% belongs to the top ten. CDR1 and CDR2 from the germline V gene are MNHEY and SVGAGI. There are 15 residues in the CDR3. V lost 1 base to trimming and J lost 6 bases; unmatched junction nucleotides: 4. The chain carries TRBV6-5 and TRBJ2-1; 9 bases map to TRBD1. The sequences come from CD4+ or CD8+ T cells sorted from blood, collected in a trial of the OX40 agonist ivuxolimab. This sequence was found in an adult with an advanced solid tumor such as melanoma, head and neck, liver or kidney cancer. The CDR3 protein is CASSYLGTGINEQFF. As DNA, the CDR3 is TGTGCCAGCAGTTACTTGGGGACAGGGATCAATGAGCAGTTCTTC.